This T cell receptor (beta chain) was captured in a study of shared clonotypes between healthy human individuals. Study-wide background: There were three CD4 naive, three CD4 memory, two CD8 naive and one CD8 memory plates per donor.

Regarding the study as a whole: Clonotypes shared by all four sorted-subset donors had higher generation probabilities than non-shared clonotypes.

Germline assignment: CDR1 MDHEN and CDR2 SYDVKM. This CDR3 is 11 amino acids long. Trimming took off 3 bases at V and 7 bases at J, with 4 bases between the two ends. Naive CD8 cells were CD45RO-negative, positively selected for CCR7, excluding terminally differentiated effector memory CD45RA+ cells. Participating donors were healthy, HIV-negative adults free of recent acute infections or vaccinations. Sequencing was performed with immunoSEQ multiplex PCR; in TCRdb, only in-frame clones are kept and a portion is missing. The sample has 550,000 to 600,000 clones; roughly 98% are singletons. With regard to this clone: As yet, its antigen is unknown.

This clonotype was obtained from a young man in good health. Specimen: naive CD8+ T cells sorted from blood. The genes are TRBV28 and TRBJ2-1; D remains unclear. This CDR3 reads CASSFHNEQFF. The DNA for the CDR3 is TGTGCCAGCAGTTTCCATAATGAGCAGTTCTTC.